One and the same sample provided the 11 T cell receptor beta chains below, sequenced in a study of T-cell memory formation after mild COVID-19. Via MiXCR, TCRdb re-called the 5' RACE reads, giving one row per CDR3 protein. Of around 420,000 distinct CDR3 sequences detected, approximately 24% appear once; the ten largest clones hold 8.8%. Sequenced input: PBMCs or a T cell subset sorted from them (not recorded which). All receptors derive from an adult woman who had mild COVID-19 (a few samples of this study predate the infection). Cell type and time point are not known.

A few counts support this clonotype. The chain employs TRBV18 and TRBJ2-5, with D maybe TRBD2 (6 bases). CDR1 KGHSH and CDR2 LQKENI come from the germline V gene. V dropped 3 bases and J dropped 5 bases, with 10 bases sitting between them. The CDR3 has 13 amino acids. This chain's CDR3 is CASSPGLSETQYF. CDR3 in DNA: TGTGCCAGCTCACCGGGACTGTCCGAGACCCAGTACTTC.

This clonotype was detected many times. The chain couples TRBV4-3 to TRBJ2-7, with TRBD1 matching over 7 bases. The CDR3 contains 14 residues. Trimming took 0 bases from V and 3 from J; bases not matched to a gene: 2. The germline gives CDR1 LGHNA, CDR2 YSLEER. CDR3 protein: CASSQDRQGYEQYF. DNA of the CDR3: TGCGCCAGCAGCCAAGATAGACAGGGCTACGAGCAGTACTTC.

CDR3 DNA: TGTGCCAGCAGCGTAGGCAGGGCGACTAACTATGGCTACACCTTC. This translates into CASSVGRATNYGYTF. This chain joins TRBV9 and TRBJ1-2, with D possibly TRBD1 on 5 matching bases. Germline CDR1 and CDR2: SGDLS and YYNGEE. The V gene lost 0 bases and the J gene lost 0 bases, with 9 bases spanning the gap. CDR3 length: 15 amino acids.

This clonotype appeared a few times. The chain carries TRBV7-3 and TRBJ2-5; the D gene is possibly TRBD2 (6 bases). The CDR3 covers 13 residues. V shed 5 bases and J shed 1 base, with 8 bases lying between them. CDR1 is SGHTA and CDR2 is FQGTGA in the germline V gene. CDR3 DNA sequence: TGTGCCAGCAGCGCGGGACGCCAAGAGACCCAGTACTTC. It is translated as CASSAGRQETQYF. The complete variable domain, with remaining parts taken from reference TRBV7-3 and TRBJ2-5, reads GAGVSQTPSNKVTEKGKYVELRCDPISGHTALYWYRQSLGQGPEFLIYFQGTGAADDSGLPNDRFFAVRPEGSVSTLKIQRTERGDSAVYLCASSAGRQETQYFGPGTRLLVL.

This clonotype was detected only a few times. The V gene is TRBV12-3 or TRBV12-4, the J gene TRBJ1-1, with D uncertain. The CDR3 covers 12 residues. The ends were cut back, 7 bases at V and 7 bases at J, with 13 bases in the middle. CDR3 sequence (DNA): TGTGCCAGCATCCCGGGGAAGGGTGAAGCTTTCTTT. Translating gives CASIPGKGEAFF.

CDR3 residues: CASSEQGVTQPQHF. CDR3 sequence (DNA): TGTGCCAGCAGCGAACAGGGGGTGACTCAGCCCCAGCATTTT. J is TRBJ1-5 and V is TRBV25-1, with 8 nucleotides matching TRBD1. CDR1 MGHDK and CDR2 SYGVNS come from the germline V gene. The CDR3 covers 14 residues. With V trimmed by 6 bases and J by 6 bases, 7 bases remained unmatched.

The rearrangement joins TRBV20-1 to TRBJ2-1; no firm D call. This CDR3 is built from 12 residues. V was trimmed by 0 bases and J by 6 bases, leaving 6 bases between them. The germline V gene has CDR1 DFQATT and CDR2 SNEGSKA (reference sequence). The CDR3 here is CSARDRANEQFF. CDR3 DNA: TGCAGTGCTAGAGATCGCGCCAATGAGCAGTTCTTC.

This clonotype showed up just a few times. The chain employs TRBV12-3 or TRBV12-4 and TRBJ2-1; 8 nucleotides match TRBD2. V was clipped by 5 bases and J by 7 bases; unmatched bases: 7. This CDR3 has 14 amino acids. The CDR3 sequence is CASSAIRGGNEQFF. CDR3 coding DNA: TGTGCCAGCAGTGCCATACGGGGGGGGAATGAGCAGTTCTTC.

About this clonotype: This could be a read error, since a much larger clone is one nucleotide away. The V gene is TRBV24-1, the J gene TRBJ1-1; D remains unclear. Germline V gene sequence: CDR1 KGHDR, CDR2 SFDVKD. V lost 5 bases and J 0 bases, leaving 0 bases between the germline ends. CDR3 size: 11 residues. The DNA for the CDR3 is TGTGCCACCAGTGTGAACACTGAAGCTTTCTTT. Translated: CATSVNTEAFF.

V gene TRBV12-3 or TRBV12-4 combines with J gene TRBJ2-1; D unclear. The CDR3 contains 15 residues. Trimming stripped 3 bases from V and 1 base from J, with 10 bases between. The CDR3 bases are TGTGCCAGCAGTTTGGGGATTTGGTCCTACAATGAGCAGTTCTTC. Protein sequence: CASSLGIWSYNEQFF.

This rearrangement joins TRBV10-3 to TRBJ1-5, with a tentative D call TRBD1 (6 bases). Trimming removed 3 bases from V and 1 base from J, with 10 bases in between. Germline CDR1 reads ENHRY; CDR2 reads SYGVKD. The CDR3 totals 15 residues. The CDR3 spells CAISEGGLSNQPQHF. The CDR3 DNA follows: TGTGCCATCAGTGAAGGGGGGCTCAGCAATCAGCCCCAGCATTTT.